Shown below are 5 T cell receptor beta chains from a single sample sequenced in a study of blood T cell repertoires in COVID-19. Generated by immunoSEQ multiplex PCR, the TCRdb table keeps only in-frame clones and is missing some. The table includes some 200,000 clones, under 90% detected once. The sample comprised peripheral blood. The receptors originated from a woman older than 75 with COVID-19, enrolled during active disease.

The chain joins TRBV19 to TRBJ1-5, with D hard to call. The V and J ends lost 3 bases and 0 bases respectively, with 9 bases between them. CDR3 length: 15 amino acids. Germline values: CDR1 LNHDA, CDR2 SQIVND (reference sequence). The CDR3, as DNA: TGTGCCAGTAGTATGTTCCGTTATAGCAATCAGCCCCAGCATTTT. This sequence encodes CASSMFRYSNQPQHF.

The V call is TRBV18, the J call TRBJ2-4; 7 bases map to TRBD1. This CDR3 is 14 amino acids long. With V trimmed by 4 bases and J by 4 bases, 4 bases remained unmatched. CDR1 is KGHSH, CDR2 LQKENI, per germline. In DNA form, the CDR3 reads TGTGCCAGCTCACAGGGACAGCAGAAAAACATTCAGTACTTC. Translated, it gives CASSQGQQKNIQYF.

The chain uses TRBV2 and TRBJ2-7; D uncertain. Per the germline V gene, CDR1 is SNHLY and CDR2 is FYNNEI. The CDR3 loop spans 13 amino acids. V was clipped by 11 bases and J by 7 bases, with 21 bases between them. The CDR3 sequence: CAAGQTSPREQYF. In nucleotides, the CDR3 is TGTGCCGCCGGCCAAACCTCCCCTAGGGAGCAGTACTTC. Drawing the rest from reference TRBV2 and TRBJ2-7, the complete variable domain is EPEVTQTPSHQVTQMGQEVILRCVPISNHLYFYWYRQILGQKVEFLVSFYNNEISEKSEIFDDQFSVERPDGSNFTLKIRSTKLEDSAMYFCAAGQTSPREQYFGPGTRLTVT.

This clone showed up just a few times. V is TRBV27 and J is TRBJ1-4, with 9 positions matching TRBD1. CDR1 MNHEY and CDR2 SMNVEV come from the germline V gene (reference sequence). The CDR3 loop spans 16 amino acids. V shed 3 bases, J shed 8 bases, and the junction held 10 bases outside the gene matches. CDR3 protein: CASSFWKGQGREKLFF. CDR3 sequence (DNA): TGTGCCAGCAGTTTTTGGAAGGGACAGGGTCGGGAAAAACTGTTTTTT. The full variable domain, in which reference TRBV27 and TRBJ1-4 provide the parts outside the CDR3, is EAQVTQNPRYLITVTGKKLTVTCSQNMNHEYMSWYRQDPGLGLRQIYYSMNVEVTDKGDVPEGYKVSRKEKRNFPLILESPSPNQTSLYFCASSFWKGQGREKLFFGSGTQLSVL.

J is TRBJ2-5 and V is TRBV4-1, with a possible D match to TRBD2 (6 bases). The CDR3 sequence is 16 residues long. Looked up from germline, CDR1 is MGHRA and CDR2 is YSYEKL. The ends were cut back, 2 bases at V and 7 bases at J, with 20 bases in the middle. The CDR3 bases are TGCGCCAGCAGCCAATCCGCGGGGCAGCAATACCTGACCCAGTACTTC. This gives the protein CASSQSAGQQYLTQYF.